These 7 T cell receptor beta chains came from one sample sequenced in a study of beta chain features in type 1 diabetes. Findings of the study overall: A moderate, significant TCRB CDR3 shortening appeared in type 1 diabetes across four CD4+ subsets.

These receptors have no identified antigens. Sequencing targeted expressed TCRB transcripts, as all isolated RNA had been reverse transcribed. Repertoires were generated with immunoSEQ multiplex PCR, while TCRdb's copy carries only in-frame clones and drops some. The profile shows 350,000 to 400,000 clones, around 12% of them singletons. Input material: naive CD4+ T cells from blood. Receptor source: a woman between 18 and 29 years old with type 1 diabetes.

The genes are TRBV6-6 and TRBJ1-4, with 9 bases matching TRBD1. Germline trimming cut 7 bases from V and 5 bases from J; bases unmatched to any gene: 5. The CDR3 has 14 amino acids. Germline CDR1 is MNHNY and CDR2 is SVGAGI (reference sequence). The CDR3 DNA sequence: TGTGCCAGCACCCTGGACAGGGGCAATGAAAAACTGTTTTTT. This encodes CASTLDRGNEKLFF.

This clone was seen only a few times. CDR3 nucleotide sequence: TGTGCCAGCAAGAAAGACAGCTCCTACAATGAGCAGTTCTTC. Its protein is CASKKDSSYNEQFF. This chain joins TRBV28 and TRBJ2-1; the D gene is possibly TRBD1 (5 bases). CDR1 is MDHEN, CDR2 SYDVKM, per germline. The CDR3 covers 14 residues. With 7 bases removed from V and 0 bases from J, the gap between germline ends came to 10 bases.

There are a few counts of this clone. This CDR3 reads CASSQGYRVQFF. In nucleotides, the CDR3 is TGCGCCAGCAGCCAAGGGTACAGGGTCCAGTTCTTC. J is TRBJ2-1 and V is TRBV4-1; D possibly corresponds to TRBD1 (6 bases). From germline, CDR1 is MGHRA and CDR2 YSYEKL. The CDR3 spans 12 residues. Trimming cost V 1 base and J 13 bases, with 11 bases left between them.

The chain carries TRBV4-3 and TRBJ1-4, with D unclear. V lost 1 base and J lost 4, with 13 bases in between. Germline values: CDR1 LGHNA, CDR2 YSLEER. The CDR3 consists of 16 residues. The CDR3 reads CASSQGRSRVNEKLFF. Here the CDR3 DNA reads TGCGCCAGCAGCCAAGGGAGGAGTAGGGTTAATGAAAAACTGTTTTTT.

The gene calls are TRBV25-1 and TRBJ1-6, with 7 bases aligning to TRBD1. CDR3 length: 15 amino acids. Germline V gives CDR1 MGHDK, CDR2 SYGVNS. Trimming at V came to 2 bases and at J to 6 bases, leaving 4 bases not matched to a gene. The chain's CDR3 is CASSEQRGPNSPLHF. The CDR3 DNA is TGTGCCAGCAGTGAACAAAGGGGGCCTAATTCACCCCTCCACTTT.

In its sample, this clone was seen a few times. The chain recombines TRBV27 with TRBJ1-1, with 7 bases that match TRBD1. The CDR3 length is 15 residues. The V segment lost 4 bases and the J segment 1 base; nucleotides outside the gene matches: 6. In germline, CDR1 is MNHEY, CDR2 SMNVEV (reference sequence). The CDR3 DNA is TGTGCCAGCAGTTCTCCCGGGACAGCGAACACTGAAGCTTTCTTT. Encoded protein: CASSSPGTANTEAFF.

This clone was detected a few times. The chain couples TRBV28 to TRBJ2-2; TRBD1 matches 11 bases. The germline CDR1 and CDR2 sequences are MDHEN and SYDVKM. J lost 2 bases, V lost 4 bases, and 9 bases had no gene match. This CDR3 is built from 18 residues. The CDR3 nucleotides read TGTGCCAGCAGTTCTCCTCCCGGGACAGGGGGTAACACCGGGGAGCTGTTTTTT. Translation gives CASSSPPGTGGNTGELFF.